These T cell receptor beta chains were read from a single sample in a study of control samples from healthy donors and cancer patients. TCRdb keeps only in-frame clones here, not all; method: immunoSEQ multiplex PCR. The sample shows some 110,000 clones, 80% to 90% of them seen only once. The sequencing sample was made of PBMCs. The receptors were gathered from a woman between 50 and 59 years old with colorectal cancer. The CDR3 runs from the conserved cysteine through the conserved F or W. D genes are given only for firm matches. The size field is filled for only some rows; it gives once, few, many or a size class.

>-|TRBJ2-2|TRBV19|-
TGTGCCAGTAGTAGGGGGCAAACGAACACCGGGGAGCTGTTTTTT
CASSRGQTNTGELFF
>-|TRBJ1-2|TRBV2|-
TGTGCCAGCAGTACCTTACAGGGCAACTATGGCTACACCTTC
CASSTLQGNYGYTF
>-|TRBJ2-5|TRBV5-1|-
TGCGCCAGCAGCACGGGGACTGCTCAAGAGACCCAGTACTTC
CASSTGTAQETQYF
>-|TRBJ1-5|TRBV5-1|-
TGCGCCAGCAGCTGGAGCCCCGGGGGGAGCAGCAATCAGCCCCAGCATTTT
CASSWSPGGSSNQPQHF
>once|TRBJ2-7|TRBV28|-
TGTGCCAGCAGTTTTAAGGGGTACTCCTACGAGCAGTACTTC
CASSFKGYSYEQYF
>-|TRBJ2-3|TRBV28|-
TGTGCCAGCAGTCCCAGGTTTTCTAGCACAGATACGCAGTATTTT
CASSPRFSSTDTQYF
>-|TRBJ1-5|TRBV19|TRBD1
TGTGCCAGTAGTACCGCCGGGACAGGAGGTAATCAGCCCCAGCATTTT
CASSTAGTGGNQPQHF
>-|TRBJ2-7|TRBV9|-
TGTGCCAGCAGCGCGAGGGGGACAACAGGCGAGCAGTACTTC
CASSARGTTGEQYF
>-|TRBJ2-7|TRBV6-6|TRBD1
TGTGCCAGCAGTCTTTCGACAGGGTCCTTTGAGTGGCAGTACTTC
CASSLSTGSFEWQYF
>-|TRBJ2-3|TRBV11-2|-
TGTGCCAGCAGCTTAAGTGGGCAGGGATTCGATGATACGCAGTATTTT
CASSLSGQGFDDTQYF
>-|TRBJ2-3|TRBV4-1|TRBD2
TGCGCCAGCAGCCAGGTGGGGGGGGATACGCAGTATTTT
CASSQVGGDTQYF
>-|TRBJ2-3|TRBV5-6|-
TGTGCCAGCAGCTTGGGGGGGGACGCCGACACAGATACGCAGTATTTT
CASSLGGDADTDTQYF
>-|TRBJ2-7|TRBV19|-
TGTGCCAGTAGTATAGGGGGGCAATCCTACGAGCAGTACTTC
CASSIGGQSYEQYF
>-|TRBJ2-7|TRBV3-1/TRBV3-2|-
TGTGCCAGCAGCCAGCCGGGACGGCCCTTAGGCGAGCAGTACTTC
CASSQPGRPLGEQYF
>-|TRBJ2-3|TRBV13|TRBD2
TGTGCCAGCAGCCACACTAGCGGCCTAGGGGGAGATACGCAGTATTTT
CASSHTSGLGGDTQYF
>-|TRBJ1-2|TRBV9|-
TGTGCCAGCGAGAATAACTATGGCTACACCTTC
CASENNYGYTF
>-|TRBJ2-5|TRBV27|-
TGTGCCAGCAGTCAACGGCCGGGGGCCGGGGAGGAGACCCAGTACTTC
CASSQRPGAGEETQYF
>-|TRBJ2-5|TRBV5-1|-
TGCGCCAGCACCACCACACGGGGACCTCAAGAGACCCAGTACTTC
CASTTTRGPQETQYF
>few|TRBJ2-7|TRBV5-5|-
TGTGCCAGCAGCTTCGAACGAGTAGCATACGAGCAGTACTTC
CASSFERVAYEQYF
>-|TRBJ2-3|TRBV13|TRBD2
TGTGCCAGCAGCTTTAGCGGGGGGGCACTCACAGATACGCAGTATTTT
CASSFSGGALTDTQYF
>once|TRBJ1-6|TRBV4-2|-
TGTGCCAGCAGCCAAGAAGACGGGTGGAATTCACCCCTCCACTTT
CASSQEDGWNSPLHF
>-|TRBJ2-5|TRBV5-1|TRBD1
TGCGCCAGCAGCAGGGACAGGGGGCGACGAGAGACCCAGTACTTC
CASSRDRGRRETQYF
>-|TRBJ1-1|TRBV11-2|-
TGTGCCAGCAGCTTGAGCAGTGGCACTGAAGCTTTCTTT
CASSLSSGTEAFF
>-|TRBJ1-1|TRBV6-5|TRBD1
TGTGCCAGCAGGACAGGGAGGACTGAAGCTTTCTTT
CASRTGRTEAFF
>few|TRBJ2-5|TRBV2|-
TGTGCCAGCAGTCAGCAAGAGACCCAGTACTTC
CASSQQETQYF
>-|TRBJ1-1|TRBV6-1|-
TGTGCCAGCAGTGAAAACGGGGATAACACTGAAGCTTTCTTT
CASSENGDNTEAFF
>-|TRBJ2-2|TRBV19|-
TGTGCCAGTAGTAGGTCCGGGGAGCTGTTTTTT
CASSRSGELFF
>-|TRBJ2-1|TRBV2|-
TGTGCCAGCAGTGAATCCGGGACTCACTTCTACAATGAGCAGTTCTTC
CASSESGTHFYNEQFF
>-|TRBJ1-5|TRBV6-5|-
TGTGCCAGCAGTCTAGCCTTAGACCGGCCCCAGCATTTT
CASSLALDRPQHF
>few|TRBJ2-5|TRBV3-1/TRBV3-2|-
TGTGCCAGCAGCCAAGTTATAGAGACCCAGTACTTC
CASSQVIETQYF
>-|TRBJ2-1|TRBV6-2/TRBV6-3|-
TGTGCCAGCAGTCGGGGACTCACGGACGTCTACAATGAGCAGTTCTTC
CASSRGLTDVYNEQFF
>once|TRBJ1-5|TRBV27|-
TGTGCCAGCAGTTACGAGGGTACGGGCAATCAGCCCCAGCATTTT
CASSYEGTGNQPQHF
>-|TRBJ1-1|TRBV10-3|-
TGTGCCATCAGTGAGTCTTCTCTGGTGAACACTGAAGCTTTCTTT
CAISESSLVNTEAFF
>few|TRBJ1-6|TRBV20-1|-
TGCAGTGCTAGTCCGAATAATTCACCCCTCCACTTT
CSASPNNSPLHF
>-|TRBJ1-2|TRBV2|-
TGTGCCAGCAGTGTTCTTTCAGGGGCCAAGGAGGGCTACACCTTC
CASSVLSGAKEGYTF
>-|TRBJ1-4|TRBV29-1|-
TGCAGCGTTGGGGACGGTTCCCCCGATGGTAATGAAAAACTGTTTTTT
CSVGDGSPDGNEKLFF
>-|TRBJ1-4|TRBV27|TRBD1
TGTGCCAGCAGTCCCGGACAGGGGGCTGCTAATGAAAAACTGTTTTTT
CASSPGQGAANEKLFF
>-|TRBJ1-2|TRBV19|TRBD1
TGTGCCAGTAGTACGGTTAGCCAGGGGGACTATGGCTACACCTTC
CASSTVSQGDYGYTF
>-|TRBJ1-1|TRBV27|TRBD1
TGTGCCAGCAGGTGGACAGGGGCTCACACTGAAGCTTTCTTT
CASRWTGAHTEAFF
>-|TRBJ1-1|TRBV11-3|-
TGTGCCAGCAGCTTAAGCGGCACTGAAGCTTTCTTT
CASSLSGTEAFF
>-|TRBJ2-2|TRBV19|TRBD1
TGTGCCAGTAGGAACCTAGGGACAGGGAACACCGGGGAGCTGTTTTTT
CASRNLGTGNTGELFF
>-|TRBJ2-7|TRBV19|TRBD1
TGTGCCAGTAGTATTTCGGGGACAGGATCTTACGAGCAGTACTTC
CASSISGTGSYEQYF
>-|TRBJ2-1|TRBV2|-
TGTACTTCACTAGGGACCCCGGGACAAGGGCTAGACAATGAGCAGTTCTTC
CTSLGTPGQGLDNEQFF
>few|TRBJ1-6|TRBV9|-
TGTGCCAGCAGCCCTCCGGGTGGTTCACCCCTCCACTTT
CASSPPGGSPLHF
>-|TRBJ2-1|TRBV9|-
TGTGCCAGCAGCGGACTAATAGGTAGGAATGAGCAGTTCTTC
CASSGLIGRNEQFF
>few|TRBJ1-2|TRBV27|-
TGTGCCAGCAGTTTACTCGGGGGCCGGGGCTACACCTTC
CASSLLGGRGYTF
>-|TRBJ1-5|TRBV19|-
TGTGCCAGTAGTTCAGGGTTGGGCAATCAGCCCCAGCATTTT
CASSSGLGNQPQHF
>-|TRBJ1-2|TRBV12-3/TRBV12-4|-
TGTGCCAGCAGTTTCGGACAAGACTATGGCTACACCTTC
CASSFGQDYGYTF
>-|TRBJ2-1|TRBV9|TRBD2
TGTGCCAGCAGCGTCGGGGGGGCCCACTACAATGAGCAGTTCTTC
CASSVGGAHYNEQFF
>-|TRBJ2-1|TRBV29-1|TRBD2
TGCAGCGTTGAAGGGCTAGCGGGGATCGGTAATGAGCAGTTCTTC
CSVEGLAGIGNEQFF
>-|TRBJ1-6|TRBV6-5|-
TGTGCCAGCAGTTACTCGAACCCATCTTGGAATTCACCCCTCCACTTT
CASSYSNPSWNSPLHF
>once|TRBJ2-2|TRBV7-9|TRBD2
TGTGCCAGCAGCTCCCCGGCGAGCGGGAGCCAGAACACCGGGGAGCTGTTTTTT
CASSSPASGSQNTGELFF
>-|TRBJ2-2|TRBV11-2|-
TGTGCCAGCAGCTTAGAATGGACCGGGGAGCTGTTTTTT
CASSLEWTGELFF
>-|TRBJ2-6|TRBV5-1|-
TGCGCCAGCAGCTTTGCGGCGAACTCTGGGGCCAACGTCCTGACTTTC
CASSFAANSGANVLTF